The entry below describes one T cell receptor (beta chain). Which antigen it targets is not known. The sample holds no much larger clone one base away, and base qualities are not on file. The junction carries 6 bases between V and J, which are trimmed by 0 bases and 0 bases respectively. Its CDR3 holds 14 amino acids, cysteine through phenylalanine. Only the CDR3 DNA is retained, 42 bases long and in frame from the first base. CDR1 and CDR2 (SGDLS, YYNGEE) derive from the germline V gene. The immunoSEQ assay at survey resolution was applied to genomic DNA for sequencing of TCRbeta rearrangements. Per the authors' processing: In the TCR sequencing data, the lowest productive clonotype frequency that could be detected was 2.59 x 10-5. Only productive TCRbeta rearrangements, defined as complete and in-frame sequences, were included in the analyses. Sample clonality was computed as Simpson clonality in the immunoSEQ Analyzer version 3.0. Clones were categorized by frequency as very rare, small, medium, large (1-20%) or hyperexpanded (>20%). Generation probabilities were estimated with OLGA 1.2.3, V-gene circos plots were generated with VDJtools, specificities were searched for in VDJdb, and CDR3 motifs were identified with GLIPH. TCRdb retrieved this table from immuneACCESS and kept in-frame rearrangements only. Not all clones are present; in checked studies, unresolved V genes account for under half, and no reason is known for the remainder. The DNA gave D and trimming, while V, J and clone size come from that table. Present in this sample are 31,000 or so clones, around 90% of which were seen just once. Together, the top ten hold about 0.42% of the sample.

Healthy controls were roughly 40 blood donors whose buffy coats came from the Finnish Red Cross blood service. All TCR-sequenced material derived from peripheral blood: patient blood samples and healthy donor buffy coats. Ficoll-Hypaque gradient centrifugation was used to isolate peripheral blood mononuclear cells. For the healthy controls, CD4+ cells were obtained from buffy coats by magnetic purification. The Gentra Puregene Cell and Tissue kit was used for genomic DNA extraction, and quantification was performed on a Qubit 2.0 fluorometer. This entry comes from a study of STAT5B mutations in CD4+ large granular lymphocyte leukemia (dated by TCRdb to 2022 to 2024). Regarding the study in general: Among healthy controls, the CDR3 'QG' motif was associated with a particular HLA allele. Flow cytometry on FACSCanto II or FACSVerse confirmed that purified fractions exceeded 95% purity among lymphocytes. The study compared the TCRbeta repertoires of patients with CD4+ T-cell large granular lymphocyte leukemia against those of healthy blood donors.

Results the study describes overall, beyond this receptor: CD4-sorted patient repertoires appeared more clonal than healthy CD4+ repertoires, and this difference persisted after removing the putative leukemic clones. Each patient's main leukemic clonotypes were private, but more than 20% of these clonotypes showed up at low frequency in the non-leukemic repertoires of other patients. The data were not HLA-matched, and the higher clonality in CD4+ T-LGLL than in CD8+ T-LGLL could be due to the relatively small sample size. TRBV06-family usage was enriched among the top patient clones (8/27) compared with healthy controls (2/35).

The material sequenced was CD4+ T cells from blood buffy coats. The receptor was isolated from a human donor in good health. The rearrangement combines TRBV9 with TRBJ1-1, with no D gene named confidently. The CDR3 protein is CASSVGPLNTEAFF. The nucleotide sequence reads TGTGCCAGCAGCGTAGGGCCTCTGAACACTGAAGCTTTCTTT.